This TCR beta chain is from a study of shared clonotypes between healthy human individuals. The CDR3 contains 15 residues. Per the germline V gene, CDR1 is SNHLY and CDR2 is FYNNEI. Trimming shortened V by 0 bases and J by 6 bases, and 13 bases separated the two germline ends. Execution of the assay was at deep level. In the original workflow: As immunoSEQ supplied junction-only sequences (without quality scores), filtering differed. Clones were read by immunoSEQ multiplex PCR, and TCRdb kept only the in-frame ones, dropping some. V, J and clone size are taken as reported in that table, and D and trimming were inferred from the DNA itself. The sample holds about 2.3 million clones, about nine tenths seen once. The donors, all of them Caucasian adults, lived in Nashville, Tennessee.

The sequenced material came from naive CD4+ T cells from PBMCs. Subset in this sample: CD45RA+ positively selected. V gene TRBV2 combines with J gene TRBJ2-3; tentatively, D is TRBD2 (5 bases). The clonotype was recovered from a man in his late teens or twenties in good health. Some clones in this sample may be carry-over from other donors' samples. The CDR3 spells CASSEALGSGDTQYF. CDR3 DNA: TGTGCCAGCAGTGAAGCGCTCGGGTCGGGGGATACGCAGTATTTT.